The rows below give T cell receptor beta chains drawn from one sample of a study of CD4+ T cells in melanoma. Clones were read by immunoSEQ multiplex PCR, and TCRdb kept only the in-frame ones, dropping some. The table records approximately 10,000 clones, about 63% of them present only once. What was sequenced was cells from a culture (not recorded whether cultured in vitro). The receptors derive from a human donor with melanoma. Each CDR3 is given with its conserved first and last residue. Fields, in order: CDR3 protein, CDR3 DNA, clone size, D gene, J gene, V gene. D genes are given only for firm matches. Where a row states a size, it is once, few, many or the class of an expanded clone; other rows omit it.

CASSPGGTGNSPLHF	TGTGCCAGCAGCCCAGGGGGGACAGGTAATTCACCCCTCCACTTT	few	TRBD1	TRBJ1-6	TRBV6-5
CASSYSMASPHTEAFF	TGTGCCAGCAGTTACTCGATGGCAAGTCCACACACTGAAGCTTTCTTT	-	-	TRBJ1-1	TRBV6-6
CASSLMHQETQYF	TGCGCCAGCAGCTTGATGCATCAAGAGACCCAGTACTTC	-	-	TRBJ2-5	TRBV5-1
CASSLNGYITIYF	TGTGCCAGCAGTCTCAACGGGTACATCACCATATATTTT	-	-	TRBJ1-3	TRBV6-5
CASSLTSGGTDTQYF	TGTGCCAGCAGCTTGACTAGCGGGGGTACAGATACGCAGTATTTT	-	TRBD2	TRBJ2-3	TRBV7-3
CASSPSTGVLSGANVLTF	TGTGCCAGTAGTCCCTCGACAGGGGTCCTCTCTGGGGCCAACGTCCTGACTTTC	once	TRBD1	TRBJ2-6	TRBV19
CASSFGANTEAFF	TGTGCCAGCAGCTTTGGGGCGAACACTGAAGCTTTCTTT	-	-	TRBJ1-1	TRBV5-5
CASSGPTWTSGGARLNEQFF	TGCGCCAGCAGCGGCCCCACTTGGACTAGCGGGGGGGCTAGGCTCAATGAGCAGTTCTTC	-	TRBD2	TRBJ2-1	TRBV5-1
CASSEGNSIYGYTF	TGTGCCAGCAGTGAAGGCAACAGCATCTATGGCTACACCTTC	-	-	TRBJ1-2	TRBV2
CASSPGTAIVDTQYF	TGCGCCAGCAGCCCTGGGACAGCCATAGTAGATACGCAGTATTTT	once	TRBD1	TRBJ2-3	TRBV5-1
CASSLVVAGELFF	TGCGCCAGCAGCTTGGTGGTGGCCGGGGAGCTGTTTTTT	-	-	TRBJ2-2	TRBV5-1
CASSLGGTANTGELFF	TGTGCCAGCAGCTTGGGAGGGACAGCGAACACCGGGGAGCTGTTTTTT	-	-	TRBJ2-2	TRBV7-9
CASRVAGLADEQYF	TGTGCCAGTAGGGTAGCGGGACTAGCAGACGAGCAGTACTTC	-	TRBD2	TRBJ2-7	TRBV19
CASSLTAGALNEQFF	TGTGCCAGCAGTCTCACAGCGGGGGCACTGAATGAGCAGTTCTTC	-	TRBD2	TRBJ2-1	TRBV7-3
CASSVLPRGGGEQFF	TGTGCCAGCAGTGTACTCCCGCGGGGGGGCGGGGAGCAGTTCTTC	-	TRBD2	TRBJ2-1	TRBV6-1
CSAGGTADTQYF	TGCAGCGCCGGTGGGACAGCGGATACGCAGTATTTT	-	TRBD1	TRBJ2-3	TRBV29-1
CASSSRQGSGRPQHF	TGCGCCAGCAGCTCACGACAGGGGAGTGGGAGGCCCCAGCATTTT	few	TRBD1	TRBJ1-5	TRBV5-1
CASSSNRVAGTNYGYTF	TGTGCCAGCAGCTCGAACAGGGTGGCGGGAACTAACTATGGCTACACCTTC	few	-	TRBJ1-2	TRBV7-9
CASSLDGLRETQYF	TGCGCCAGCAGCTTGGACGGGTTACGCGAGACCCAGTACTTC	-	-	TRBJ2-5	TRBV5-1
CSVEDRESEKLFF	TGCAGCGTTGAAGACAGGGAGAGTGAAAAACTGTTTTTT	-	-	TRBJ1-4	TRBV29-1
CASSRTGDASYEQFF	TGCGCCAGCAGCCGGACAGGGGATGCATCCTATGAGCAGTTCTTC	few	TRBD1	TRBJ2-1	TRBV4-1
CASRAGGIGNQPQHF	TGTGCCAGCAGAGCTGGGGGTATTGGCAATCAGCCCCAGCATTTT	few	-	TRBJ1-5	TRBV2
CASGSAGSYGYTF	TGCGCCAGCGGGTCTGCGGGGAGCTATGGCTACACCTTC	-	-	TRBJ1-2	TRBV5-1
CASSTHTMTDYGYTF	TGTGCCAGCAGCACTCATACGATGACAGACTATGGCTACACCTTC	-	-	TRBJ1-2	TRBV5-4
CASSPTGTRVSYEQYF	TGTGCCAGCAGCCCGACCGGGACACGAGTATCCTACGAGCAGTACTTC	-	-	TRBJ2-7	TRBV7-2
CAWRPPFRGVKYEQYF	TGTGCCTGGAGACCACCCTTTCGGGGGGTGAAATACGAGCAGTACTTC	-	TRBD2	TRBJ2-7	TRBV30
CASKKVWGLSSYEQYF	TGTGCCAGCAAGAAAGTCTGGGGCTTGAGCTCCTACGAGCAGTACTTC	few	-	TRBJ2-7	TRBV28
CASSSVAGDDTQYF	TGTGCCAGCAGCTCAGTGGCAGGGGACGATACGCAGTATTTT	-	-	TRBJ2-3	TRBV11-2
CASSLNLYNEQFF	TGTGCCAGCAGCTTGAACCTCTACAATGAGCAGTTCTTC	-	-	TRBJ2-1	TRBV5-6
CASSFQQGADTQYF	TGTGCCAGCAGCTTCCAACAGGGGGCAGATACGCAGTATTTT	-	TRBD1	TRBJ2-3	TRBV7-2
CASSEGQLQETQYF	TGTGCCAGCTCCGAGGGACAGCTACAAGAGACCCAGTACTTC	-	TRBD1	TRBJ2-5	TRBV18
CASSLVWEDEQYF	TGTGCCAGCAGCTTAGTCTGGGAGGACGAGCAGTACTTC	-	-	TRBJ2-7	TRBV7-6
CASSPLSQTSLRDEQYF	TGTGCCAGCTCACCACTATCCCAGACTTCCTTAAGGGACGAGCAGTACTTC	few	-	TRBJ2-7	TRBV18
CAWSVRAYGYTF	TGTGCCTGGAGTGTACGGGCCTATGGCTACACCTTC	once	-	TRBJ1-2	TRBV30
CASSDRFSGYTF	TGTGCCAGCAGTGACAGGTTCTCTGGCTACACCTTC	-	-	TRBJ1-2	TRBV6-5
CASSLDNTLRYTF	TGTGCCAGCAGCTTGGACAATACCCTCCGCTACACCTTC	-	-	TRBJ1-2	TRBV7-9
CAWEGDRYGYTF	TGTGCCTGGGAAGGGGATCGGTATGGCTACACCTTC	medium-sized	-	TRBJ1-2	TRBV30